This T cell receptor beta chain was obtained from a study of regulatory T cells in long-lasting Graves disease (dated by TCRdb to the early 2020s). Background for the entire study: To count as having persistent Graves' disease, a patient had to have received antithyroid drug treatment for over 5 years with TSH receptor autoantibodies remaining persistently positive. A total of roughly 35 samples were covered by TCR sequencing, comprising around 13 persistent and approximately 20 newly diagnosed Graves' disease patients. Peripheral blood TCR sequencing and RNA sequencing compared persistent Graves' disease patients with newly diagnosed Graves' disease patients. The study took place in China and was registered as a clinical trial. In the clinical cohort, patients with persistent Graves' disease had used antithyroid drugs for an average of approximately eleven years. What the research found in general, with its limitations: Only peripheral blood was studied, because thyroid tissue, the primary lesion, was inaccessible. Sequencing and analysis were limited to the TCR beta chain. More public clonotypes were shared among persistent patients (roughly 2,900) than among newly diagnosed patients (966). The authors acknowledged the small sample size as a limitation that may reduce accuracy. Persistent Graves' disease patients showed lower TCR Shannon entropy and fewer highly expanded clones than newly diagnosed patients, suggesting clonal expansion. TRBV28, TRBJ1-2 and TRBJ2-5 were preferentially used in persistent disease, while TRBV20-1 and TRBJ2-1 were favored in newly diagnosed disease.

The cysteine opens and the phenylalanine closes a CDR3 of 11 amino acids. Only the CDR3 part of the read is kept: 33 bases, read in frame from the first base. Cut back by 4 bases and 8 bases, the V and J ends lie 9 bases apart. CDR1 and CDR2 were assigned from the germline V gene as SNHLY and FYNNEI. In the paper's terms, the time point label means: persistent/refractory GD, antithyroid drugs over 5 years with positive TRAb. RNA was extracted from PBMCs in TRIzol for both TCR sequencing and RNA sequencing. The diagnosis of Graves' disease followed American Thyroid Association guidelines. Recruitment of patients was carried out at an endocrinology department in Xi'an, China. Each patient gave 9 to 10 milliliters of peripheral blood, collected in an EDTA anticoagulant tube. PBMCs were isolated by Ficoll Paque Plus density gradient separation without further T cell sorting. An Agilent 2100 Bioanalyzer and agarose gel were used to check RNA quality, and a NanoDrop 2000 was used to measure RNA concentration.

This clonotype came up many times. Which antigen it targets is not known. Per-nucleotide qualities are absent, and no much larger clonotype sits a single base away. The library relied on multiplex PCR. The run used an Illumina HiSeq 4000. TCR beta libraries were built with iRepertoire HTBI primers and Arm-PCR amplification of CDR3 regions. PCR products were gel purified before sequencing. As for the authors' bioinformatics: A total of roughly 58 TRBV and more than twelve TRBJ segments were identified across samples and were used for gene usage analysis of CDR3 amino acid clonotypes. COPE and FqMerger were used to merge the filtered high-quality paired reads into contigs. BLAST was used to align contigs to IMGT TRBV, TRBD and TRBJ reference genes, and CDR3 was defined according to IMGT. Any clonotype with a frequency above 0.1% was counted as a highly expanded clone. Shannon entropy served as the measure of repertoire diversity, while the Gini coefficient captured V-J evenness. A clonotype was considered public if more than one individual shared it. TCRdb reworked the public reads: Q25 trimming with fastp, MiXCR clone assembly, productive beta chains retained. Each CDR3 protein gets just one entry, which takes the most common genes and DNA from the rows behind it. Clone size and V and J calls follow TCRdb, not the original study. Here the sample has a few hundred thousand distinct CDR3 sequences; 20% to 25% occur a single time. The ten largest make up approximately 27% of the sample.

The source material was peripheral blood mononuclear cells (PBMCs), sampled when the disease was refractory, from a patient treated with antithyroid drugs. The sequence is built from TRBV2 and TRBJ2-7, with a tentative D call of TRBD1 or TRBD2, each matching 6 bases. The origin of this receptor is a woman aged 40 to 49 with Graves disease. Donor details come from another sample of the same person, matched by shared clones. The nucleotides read TGTGCCAGCAGTGCGGGGGCTCAGCAGTACTTC. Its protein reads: CASSAGAQQYF. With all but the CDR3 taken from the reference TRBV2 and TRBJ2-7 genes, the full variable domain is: EPEVTQTPSHQVTQMGQEVILRCVPISNHLYFYWYRQILGQKVEFLVSFYNNEISEKSEIFDDQFSVERPDGSNFTLKIRSTKLEDSAMYFCASSAGAQQYFGPGTRLTVT.